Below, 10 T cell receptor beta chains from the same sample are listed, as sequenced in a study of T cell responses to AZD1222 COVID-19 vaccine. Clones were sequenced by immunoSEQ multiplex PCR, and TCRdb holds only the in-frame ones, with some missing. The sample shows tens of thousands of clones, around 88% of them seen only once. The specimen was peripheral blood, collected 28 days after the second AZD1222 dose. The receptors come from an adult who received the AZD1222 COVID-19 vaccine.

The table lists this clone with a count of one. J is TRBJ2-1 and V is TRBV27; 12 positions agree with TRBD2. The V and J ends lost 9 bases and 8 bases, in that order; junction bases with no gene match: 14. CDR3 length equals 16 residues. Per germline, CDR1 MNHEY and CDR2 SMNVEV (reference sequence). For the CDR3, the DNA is TGTGCCAGTTCTTTACTCCTAGCGGGGGGGGTCGATGAGCAGTTCTTC. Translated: CASSLLLAGGVDEQFF.

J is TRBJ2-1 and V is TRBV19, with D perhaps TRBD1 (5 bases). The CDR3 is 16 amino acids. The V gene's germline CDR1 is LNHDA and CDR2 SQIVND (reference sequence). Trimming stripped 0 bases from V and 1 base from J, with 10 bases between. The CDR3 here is CASSIEDSRSYNEQFF. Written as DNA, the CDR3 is TGTGCCAGTAGTATAGAAGACAGCCGGTCCTACAATGAGCAGTTCTTC.

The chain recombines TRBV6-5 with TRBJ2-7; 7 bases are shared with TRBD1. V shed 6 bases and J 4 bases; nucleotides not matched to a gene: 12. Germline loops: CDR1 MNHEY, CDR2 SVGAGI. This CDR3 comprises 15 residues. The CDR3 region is CASSRTQGQPYEQYF. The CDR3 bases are TGTGCCAGCAGCCGTACTCAGGGACAGCCATACGAGCAGTACTTC.

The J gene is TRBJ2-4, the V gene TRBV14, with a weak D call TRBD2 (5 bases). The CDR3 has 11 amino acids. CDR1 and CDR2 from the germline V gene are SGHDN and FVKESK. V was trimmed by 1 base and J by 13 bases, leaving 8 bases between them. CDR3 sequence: CASSQGGGQYF. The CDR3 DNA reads TGTGCCAGCAGCCAAGGTGGAGGACAGTACTTC.

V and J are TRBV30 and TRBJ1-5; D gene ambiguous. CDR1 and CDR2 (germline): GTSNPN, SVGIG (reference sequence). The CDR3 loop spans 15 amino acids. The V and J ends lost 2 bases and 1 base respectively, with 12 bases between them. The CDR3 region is CAWSHRGTSNQPQHF. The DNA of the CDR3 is TGTGCCTGGAGTCATCGGGGAACCAGCAATCAGCCCCAGCATTTT.

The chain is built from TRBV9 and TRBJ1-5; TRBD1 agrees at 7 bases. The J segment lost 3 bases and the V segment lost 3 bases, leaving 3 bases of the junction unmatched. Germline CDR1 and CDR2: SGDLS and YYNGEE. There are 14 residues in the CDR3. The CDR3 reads CASSAGTDNQPQHF. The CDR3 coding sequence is TGTGCCAGCAGCGCCGGGACAGACAATCAGCCCCAGCATTTT.

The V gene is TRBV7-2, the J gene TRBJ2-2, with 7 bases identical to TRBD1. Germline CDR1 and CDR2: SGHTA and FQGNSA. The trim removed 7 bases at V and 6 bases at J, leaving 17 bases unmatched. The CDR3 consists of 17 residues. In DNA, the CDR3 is TGTGCCAGCATCCCTTACAGGGGTTCTTCAGGGTCCGGGGAGCTGTTTTTT. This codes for CASIPYRGSSGSGELFF.

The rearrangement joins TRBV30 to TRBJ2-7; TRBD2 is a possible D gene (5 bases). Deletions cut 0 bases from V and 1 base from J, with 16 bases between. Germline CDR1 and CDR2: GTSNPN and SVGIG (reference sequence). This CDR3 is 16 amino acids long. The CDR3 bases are TGTGCCTGGAGTGTACTCGGTGAGGGCAGTTCCTACGAGCAGTACTTC. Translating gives CAWSVLGEGSSYEQYF.

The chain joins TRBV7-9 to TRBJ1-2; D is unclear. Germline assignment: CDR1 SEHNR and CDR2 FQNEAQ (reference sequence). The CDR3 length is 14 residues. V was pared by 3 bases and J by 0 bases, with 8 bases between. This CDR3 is CASSLERANYGYTF. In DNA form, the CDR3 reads TGTGCCAGCAGCTTGGAACGAGCTAACTATGGCTACACCTTC.

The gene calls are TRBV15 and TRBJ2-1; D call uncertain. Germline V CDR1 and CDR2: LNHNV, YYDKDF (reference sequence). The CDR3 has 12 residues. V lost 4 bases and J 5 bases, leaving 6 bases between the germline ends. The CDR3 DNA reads TGTGCCACCAGCACTAGGGACAATGAGCAGTTCTTC. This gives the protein CATSTRDNEQFF.